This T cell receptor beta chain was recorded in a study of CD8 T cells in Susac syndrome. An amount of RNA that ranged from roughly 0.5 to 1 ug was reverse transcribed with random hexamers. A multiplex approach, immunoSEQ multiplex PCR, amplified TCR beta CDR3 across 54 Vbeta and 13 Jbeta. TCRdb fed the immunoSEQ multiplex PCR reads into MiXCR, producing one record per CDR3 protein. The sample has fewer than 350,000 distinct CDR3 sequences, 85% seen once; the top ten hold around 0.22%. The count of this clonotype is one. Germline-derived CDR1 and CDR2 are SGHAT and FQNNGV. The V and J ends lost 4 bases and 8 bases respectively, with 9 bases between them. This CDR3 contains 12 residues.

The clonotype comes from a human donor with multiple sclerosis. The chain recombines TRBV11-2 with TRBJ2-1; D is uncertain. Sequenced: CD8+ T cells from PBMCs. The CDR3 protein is CASSSTSDEQFF. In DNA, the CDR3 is TGTGCCAGCAGCTCCACCTCGGATGAGCAGTTCTTC.